The sequence of this T cell receptor beta chain was determined in a study of T cell responses to AZD1222 COVID-19 vaccine. Overall study findings and caveats: It should be noted that donors were predominantly white British and more often female, and clonal diversity was possibly underestimated. Baseline seropositivity characterized only a handful of AZD1222 recipients. Close to half of all spike-specific TCRs reportedly target regions of the variants that are unmutated.

The CDR3 length is 15 residues. In germline, CDR1 is MDHEN, CDR2 SYDVKM. J lost 2 bases, V lost 5 bases, and 3 bases had no gene match. Profiled with immunoSEQ multiplex PCR; TCRdb holds only in-frame clones, not every one. Found here are about 140,000 clones, more than 70% of them singletons; the top ten hold 2.9%. On this clone itself: Its antigen is unidentified.

The rearrangement joins TRBV28 to TRBJ2-1; 10 bases match TRBD1. Here the sequenced sample was peripheral blood, taken on day 0 of AZD1222 vaccination. This TCR came from an adult in good health. Written as DNA, the CDR3 is TGTGCCAGCAGTCGGACAGGGGGAGCCTACAATGAGCAGTTCTTC. This translates into CASSRTGGAYNEQFF.